In this sample, the clone carrying this TCR beta chain turned up a few times. The entry originates in a study of T cell repertoires in cytomegalovirus infection. From the reads, TCRdb called clonotypes with MiXCR, one entry per CDR3 protein. Among over 90,000 distinct CDR3 sequences listed, approximately 15% were seen once. This CDR3 has 13 amino acids. In germline, CDR1 is DFQATT, CDR2 SNEGSKA (reference sequence). Trimming took off 6 bases at V and 2 bases at J, with 14 bases between the two ends. This chain uses TRBV20-1 with TRBJ2-7; maybe TRBD2 (6 bases). The sample taken for sequencing was PBMCs. This TCR was sampled from a human donor in good health (CMV status not recorded). Some clones in this sample may be carry-over from other donors' samples. CDR3 sequence: CSALRGGTYEQYF. The CDR3 DNA is TGCAGTGCCCTGCGGGGTGGCACCTACGAGCAGTACTTC.